A selection of T cell receptor beta chains follows, all from one sample in a study of CD8 T cells in Susac syndrome. MiXCR, run by TCRdb on the immunoSEQ multiplex PCR reads, gives a single entry per CDR3 protein. The sample lists some 99,000 distinct CDR3 sequences, roughly 94% seen once, with less than 0.4% in the top ten. Material: CD4+ T cells from PBMCs. The origin of the receptors is a human donor with Susac syndrome. The CDR3 runs from the conserved cysteine through the conserved F or W. The order of the fields is D gene, J gene, V gene, clone size, CDR3 protein, CDR3 DNA. The D gene is left open where the match is weak. The listing skips clone size in some rows; elsewhere it reads once, few, many or a size class.

>TRBD1|TRBJ1-2|TRBV20-1|-
CSARDTRGQAYGYTF
TGCAGTGCTAGAGATACCCGGGGACAGGCCTATGGCTACACCTTC
>TRBD2|TRBJ2-5|TRBV24-1|-
CATSDSRTSGGVRETQYF
TGTGCCACCAGTGACTCTCGGACTAGCGGGGGGGTCAGAGAGACCCAGTACTTC
>-|TRBJ2-7|TRBV30|-
CAWTPGRYSYEQYF
TGTGCCTGGACCCCAGGCCGTTACTCCTACGAGCAGTACTTC
>TRBD1|TRBJ2-7|TRBV9|-
CASSRGTGGYEQYF
TGTGCCAGCAGCAGGGGGACAGGGGGCTACGAGCAGTACTTC
>TRBD1|TRBJ2-3|TRBV19|once
CASSTQGARTDTQYF
TGTGCCAGTAGTACACAGGGGGCTCGCACAGATACGCAGTATTTT
>-|TRBJ2-4|TRBV3-1|-
CASSQGGQIKNIQYF
TGTGCCAGCAGCCAAGGCGGACAGATCAAAAACATTCAGTACTTC
>-|TRBJ2-5|TRBV6-2/TRBV6-3|few
CASSYGETQYF
TGTGCCAGCAGTTATGGAGAGACCCAGTACTTC
>TRBD1|TRBJ1-6|TRBV6-5|-
CASTPGQGVSALHF
TGTGCCAGCACCCCGGGACAGGGGGTTTCGGCCCTCCACTTT
>TRBD1|TRBJ2-5|TRBV19|-
CASSKQGVKETQYF
TGTGCCAGTAGCAAACAGGGGGTAAAAGAGACCCAGTACTTC
>TRBD1|TRBJ2-7|TRBV5-1|-
CASSPRGQYEQYF
TGCGCCAGCAGCCCTAGGGGACAGTACGAGCAGTACTTC